These T cell receptor beta chains were read from a single sample in a study of regulatory T cells in long-lasting Graves disease. MiXCR was run by TCRdb on the multiplex PCR reads, yielding one entry per CDR3 protein. The sample records around 460,000 distinct CDR3 sequences, about 15% being singletons. A further study also used this sample, focusing on T cells in Graves' hyperthyroidism and ophthalmopathy.

The sample here was peripheral blood mononuclear cells (PBMCs), taken at new diagnosis, from a patient treated with antithyroid drugs. The receptors derive from a woman aged 45 to 65 with Graves disease. The CDR3 runs from the conserved cysteine through the conserved F or W. D genes are given only for firm matches. Clone size is not always given. Where it is, it says once, few, many or a class for expanded clones.

clone_size | j_call | cdr3_length | d_call | v_call | cdr3_aa | cdr3_nt
many | TRBJ1-2 | 15 | NA | TRBV2 | CASSEPPGGIGGYTF | TGTGCCAGCAGTGAACCCCCGGGGGGAATTGGGGGCTACACCTTC
many | TRBJ2-1 | 19 | TRBD2 | TRBV12-3/TRBV12-4 | CASSLGLGREGRRNNEQFF | TGTGCCAGCAGTTTAGGGCTTGGGCGGGAGGGCCGAAGGAACAATGAGCAGTTCTTC
many | TRBJ2-7 | 14 | TRBD2 | TRBV20-1 | CSARGTSGGYEQYF | TGCAGTGCTAGAGGGACTAGCGGGGGTTACGAGCAGTACTTC
many | TRBJ2-5 | 15 | TRBD2 | TRBV7-9 | CASSLAGGPGETQYF | TGTGCCAGCAGTCTAGCGGGAGGGCCGGGAGAGACCCAGTACTTC
few | TRBJ1-1 | 15 | NA | TRBV5-1 | CASSLTLAKNTEAFF | TGCGCCAGCAGCCTGACACTTGCGAAGAACACTGAAGCTTTCTTT
many | TRBJ2-3 | 16 | TRBD1 | TRBV24-1 | CATSDPRTGGTDTQYF | TGTGCCACCAGTGACCCCCGGACAGGGGGCACAGATACGCAGTATTTT
NA | TRBJ1-5 | 16 | NA | TRBV5-1 | CASRKGGGGINQPQHF | TGCGCCAGCAGAAAAGGCGGTGGGGGGATTAATCAGCCCCAGCATTTT
many | TRBJ2-7 | 15 | NA | TRBV29-1 | CSVEDIGGKRYEQYF | TGCAGCGTTGAAGATATTGGCGGGAAGAGGTACGAGCAGTACTTC
NA | TRBJ2-3 | 21 | TRBD2 | TRBV18 | CASSAGGQERILKTYTDTQYF | TGTGCCAGCTCCGCGGGAGGGCAGGAACGAATCCTAAAGACTTACACAGATACGCAGTATTTT
many | TRBJ1-4 | 14 | NA | TRBV28 | CASSPTGKNEKLFF | TGTGCCAGCAGTCCTACAGGGAAGAACGAAAAACTGTTTTTT
many | TRBJ1-1 | 17 | NA | TRBV3-1 | CASSQGTEVVMNTEAFF | TGTGCCAGCAGCCAAGGCACGGAGGTGGTGATGAACACTGAAGCTTTCTTT